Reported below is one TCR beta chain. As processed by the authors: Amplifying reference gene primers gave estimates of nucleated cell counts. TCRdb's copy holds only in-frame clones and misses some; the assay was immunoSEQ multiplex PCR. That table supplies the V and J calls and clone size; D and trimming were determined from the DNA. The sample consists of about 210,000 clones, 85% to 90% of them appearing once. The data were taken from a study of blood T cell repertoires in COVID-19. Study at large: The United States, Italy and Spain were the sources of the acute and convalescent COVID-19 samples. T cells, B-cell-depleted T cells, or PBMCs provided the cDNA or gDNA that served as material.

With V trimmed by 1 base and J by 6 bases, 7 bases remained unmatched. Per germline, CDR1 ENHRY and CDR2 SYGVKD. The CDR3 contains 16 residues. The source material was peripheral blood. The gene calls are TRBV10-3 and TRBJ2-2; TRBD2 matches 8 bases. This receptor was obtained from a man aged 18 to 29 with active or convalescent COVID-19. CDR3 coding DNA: TGTGCCATCAGTGAGTTCAGCGGGAGTATAGCCGGGGAGCTGTTTTTT. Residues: CAISEFSGSIAGELFF.